A single sample is the source of the 24 T cell receptor beta chains below, sequenced in a study of blood T cell repertoires in COVID-19. Sequencing used immunoSEQ multiplex PCR; TCRdb keeps in-frame clones, though not all of them. Of 300,000 to 450,000 clones listed, roughly 90% are singletons. The specimen was peripheral blood. The origin of the receptors is a woman aged 25 to 39 with COVID-19, enrolled during active disease.

The rearrangement joins TRBV27 to TRBJ2-4; 7 bases fit TRBD1. Germline V gene sequence: CDR1 MNHEY, CDR2 SMNVEV (reference sequence). V shed 5 bases, J shed 7 bases, and the junction held 8 bases outside the gene matches. The CDR3 sequence is 14 residues long. This CDR3 reads CASSKGDRVNIQYF. For the CDR3, the DNA is TGTGCCAGCAGTAAGGGAGACAGGGTCAACATTCAGTACTTC.

The chain employs TRBV19 and TRBJ1-2; D perhaps matches TRBD1 (6 bases). Germline CDR1 reads LNHDA; CDR2 reads SQIVND (reference sequence). V was trimmed by 2 bases and J by 4 bases, leaving 17 bases between them. The length of the CDR3 is 16 residues. The CDR3 bases are TGTGCCAGTAGTATATACCCAACGACAGGCAGCTATGGCTACACCTTC. It encodes CASSIYPTTGSYGYTF. The full variable domain, with the rest looked up from reference TRBV19 and TRBJ1-2, is DGGITQSPKYLFRKEGQNVTLSCEQNLNHDAMYWYRQDPGQGLRLIYYSQIVNDFQKGDIAEGYSVSREKKESFPLTVTSAQKNPTAFYLCASSIYPTTGSYGYTFGSGTRLTVV.

J is TRBJ1-4 and V is TRBV30, with D tentatively TRBD1 (6 bases). The CDR3 is made up of 14 amino acids. CDR1 is GTSNPN and CDR2 is SVGIG in the germline V gene (reference sequence). Trimming removed 0 bases at V and 7 bases at J, with 12 bases between. The CDR3 is CAWSVRGGREKLFF. DNA for the CDR3: TGTGCCTGGAGTGTCCGAGGGGGTCGTGAAAAACTGTTTTTT.

This chain joins TRBV18 and TRBJ1-2; tentatively, D is TRBD1 (5 bases). The V end was cut by 1 base, the J end by 5 bases, with 14 bases between. CDR1 and CDR2 (germline): KGHSH, LQKENI. This CDR3 has 15 amino acids. CDR3 amino acids: CASSPQETATYGYTF. The DNA of the CDR3 is TGTGCCAGCTCACCACAGGAGACAGCTACGTATGGCTACACCTTC.

V is TRBV10-3 and J is TRBJ1-2; possibly TRBD1 for D (5 bases). The CDR3 spans 15 residues. Germline lookup yields CDR1 ENHRY and CDR2 SYGVKD. V shed 8 bases and J shed 0 bases, with 16 bases lying between them. CDR3: CAIGHDSAANYGYTF. Written as DNA, the CDR3 is TGTGCCATCGGCCATGACAGTGCGGCTAACTATGGCTACACCTTC.

This clone turned up a few times. The CDR3 sequence is CASSYKGGAGNTIYF. The CDR3 DNA is TGTGCCAGCAGTTACAAAGGGGGCGCAGGAAACACCATATATTTT. V is TRBV6-6 and J is TRBJ1-3; 7 bases map to TRBD1. Unmatched junction bases numbered 5, after V lost 2 bases and J lost 4 bases. The CDR3 has 15 residues. The V gene's germline CDR1 is MNHNY and CDR2 SVGAGI (reference sequence).

V usage is TRBV18 and J usage is TRBJ2-1, with 8 bases matching TRBD2. CDR1 KGHSH and CDR2 LQKENI come from the germline V gene. V gave up 2 bases and J gave up 4 bases; unmatched junction bases: 4. There are 15 residues in the CDR3. CDR3 DNA sequence: TGTGCCAGCTCACCAGAGGGACTAGGTTACAATGAGCAGTTCTTC. It specifies CASSPEGLGYNEQFF.

V usage is TRBV27 and J usage is TRBJ2-5; 8 bases align to TRBD2. The V segment lost 5 bases and the J segment 2 bases; nucleotides outside the gene matches: 7. The CDR3 is 15 amino acids. Germline CDR1 MNHEY, CDR2 SMNVEV (reference sequence). The CDR3 is CASSQQRGPQETQYF. CDR3 coding DNA: TGTGCCAGCAGTCAACAGCGGGGGCCACAAGAGACCCAGTACTTC.

This sequence joins TRBV7-2 and TRBJ1-1; the D is unclear. The CDR3 is 13 amino acids. The germline V gene has CDR1 SGHTA and CDR2 FQGNSA. Between the trimmed V and J ends, which lost 3 bases and 4 bases, there was a span of 9 bases. CDR3 region: CASSLSSGTEAFF. DNA of the CDR3: TGTGCCAGCAGCTTGTCGAGCGGCACTGAAGCTTTCTTT.

This chain links TRBV18 with TRBJ2-6; 8 positions match TRBD1. The CDR3 is 17 amino acids. The ends lost 1 base at V and 4 bases at J; junction bases unmatched: 6. Germline values: CDR1 KGHSH, CDR2 LQKENI. The CDR3 nucleotides are TGTGCCAGCTCACCACGGGACAGGCGCATCGGGGCCAACGTCCTGACTTTC. It encodes CASSPRDRRIGANVLTF.

The CDR3 region is CASSFLAGMNTEAFF. In DNA, the CDR3 is TGTGCCAGCAGCTTCTTGGCAGGAATGAACACTGAAGCTTTCTTT. V usage is TRBV5-5 and J usage is TRBJ1-1; unclear D gene. This CDR3 spans 15 amino acids. Per the germline V gene, CDR1 is SGHKS and CDR2 is YYEKEE (reference sequence). Trimming pared 2 bases from V and 0 bases from J, leaving 11 bases between. The full variable domain, with the rest looked up from reference TRBV5-5 and TRBJ1-1, is DAGVTQSPTHLIKTRGQQVTLRCSPISGHKSVSWYQQVLGQGPQFIFQYYEKEERGRGNFPDRFSARQFPNYSSELNVNALLLGDSALYLCASSFLAGMNTEAFFGQGTRLTVV.

In its sample, this clone was seen once. The rearrangement uses TRBV6-5 and TRBJ1-1; 8 bases are a match to TRBD1. J lost 1 base, V lost 0 bases, and 4 bases had no gene match. Germline lookup yields CDR1 MNHEY and CDR2 SVGAGI. The CDR3 loop spans 16 amino acids. This CDR3 reads CASSYSGDRRNTEAFF. CDR3 DNA sequence: TGTGCCAGCAGTTACTCGGGGGACAGGAGGAACACTGAAGCTTTCTTT.

The chain couples TRBV24-1 to TRBJ2-7; 7 positions agree with TRBD2. V gave up 9 bases and J gave up 3 bases; unmatched junction bases: 19. The germline V gene has CDR1 KGHDR and CDR2 SFDVKD. The CDR3 consists of 17 residues. CDR3 sequence reads: CATGKRGNSAGVYEQYV. The CDR3 DNA is TGTGCCACCGGGAAACGGGGTAATTCGGCGGGAGTCTACGAGCAGTACGTC.

The chain couples TRBV14 to TRBJ2-7; no definite D call. The CDR3 has 13 residues. V lost 4 bases, J lost 4 bases, and 11 bases lay in between. Germline V CDR1 and CDR2: SGHDN, FVKESK. In DNA form, the CDR3 reads TGTGCCAGCAGCCTCCCCCCGGTGTACGAGCAGTACGTC. This encodes CASSLPPVYEQYV.

This clone was observed once. At one of its ends the junction is not consistent with the germline gene, which may arise from a read error. The chain has TRBV7-7 and TRBJ2-1, with 11 bases that match TRBD2. CDR3 length: 21 amino acids. From germline, CDR1 is SSHAT and CDR2 FNYEAQ (reference sequence). The CDR3 spells CASSQKPTGTSGPLGVNEQFF. CDR3 nucleotide sequence: TGTGCTAGCAGCCAAAAACCAACCGGGACTAGCGGACCACTTGGAGTCAATGAGCAGTTCTTC.

This chain uses TRBV6-5 with TRBJ1-2; D unresolved. Germline V gene lookup returns CDR1 MNHEY and CDR2 SVGAGI. The CDR3 length is 13 residues. The germline V and J ends were trimmed by 4 bases and 4 bases, with 10 bases remaining between them. The CDR3 region is CASSSLAVYGYTF. The DNA for the CDR3 is TGTGCCAGCAGTTCCTTGGCCGTCTATGGCTACACCTTC.

V gene TRBV7-8 combines with J gene TRBJ1-5; D might be TRBD1 (6 bases). The CDR3 totals 16 residues. Looked up from germline, CDR1 is SGHVS and CDR2 is FQNEAQ. V shed 3 bases and J shed 4 bases, with 16 bases lying between them. DNA of the CDR3: TGTGCCAGCAGCTTCAACAGGGTAAGGGGAAATCAGCCCCAGCATTTT. This gives the protein CASSFNRVRGNQPQHF.

The rearrangement links TRBV6-5 to TRBJ1-6; tentative D call: TRBD1 (6 bases). Germline V CDR1 and CDR2: MNHEY, SVGAGI. V was pared by 0 bases and J by 10 bases, with 13 bases between. The CDR3 runs to 15 residues. CDR3 in DNA: TGTGCCAGCAGTTACTCCCGGGACACGTCCTCACCCCTCCACTTT. Protein product: CASSYSRDTSSPLHF.

The V gene is TRBV19, the J gene TRBJ2-3, with 7 bases that match TRBD1. The CDR3 totals 15 residues. With 5 bases clipped from V and 0 bases from J, the junction kept 5 bases outside the gene matches. Germline V gene data show CDR1 as LNHDA and CDR2 as SQIVND (reference sequence). The CDR3 nucleotides read TGTGCCAGTAGTGAACAGGGGCAAAGCACAGATACGCAGTATTTT. Its translation: CASSEQGQSTDTQYF.

This chain uses TRBV5-1 with TRBJ1-1, with 9 bases identical to TRBD1. V was pared by 0 bases and J by 1 base, with 1 base of the junction left unmatched. The germline CDR1 and CDR2 sequences are SGHRS and YFSETQ. The CDR3 covers 15 residues. CDR3 in amino acids: CASSLGDRANTEAFF. In nucleotides, the CDR3 is TGCGCCAGCAGCTTGGGGGACAGGGCGAACACTGAAGCTTTCTTT.

The rearrangement uses TRBV10-3 and TRBJ2-4; 11 bases map to TRBD2. Germline trimming cut 2 bases from V and 0 bases from J; bases unmatched to any gene: 3. This CDR3 is 17 amino acids long. CDR1 and CDR2 from the germline V gene are ENHRY and SYGVKD. The DNA of the CDR3 is TGTGCCATCAGTGAGGCGCTAGCGGGGGGAGCCAAAAACATTCAGTACTTC. Protein: CAISEALAGGAKNIQYF.

The genes are TRBV29-1 and TRBJ1-4; 8 positions match TRBD1. The length of the CDR3 is 13 residues. V lost 4 bases, J lost 7 bases, and 5 bases stayed unmatched. Germline CDR1 reads SQVTM; CDR2 reads ANQGSEA. CDR3: CSVAQGAGEKLFF. CDR3 bases: TGCAGCGTTGCTCAGGGGGCGGGTGAAAAACTGTTTTTT.

The chain joins TRBV6-2 or TRBV6-3 to TRBJ1-5; 10 bases match TRBD1. After removal of 7 bases from V and 3 bases from J, the junction contained 15 bases not matched to a gene. The V gene's germline CDR1 is MNHEY and CDR2 SVGEGT. The CDR3 sequence is 18 residues long. The CDR3 loop is CASTPHRTGGSSNQPQHF. The CDR3 DNA follows: TGTGCCAGCACCCCGCACAGGACAGGGGGAAGCTCCAATCAGCCCCAGCATTTT.

The chain has TRBV3-1 (or the pseudogene TRBV3-2) and TRBJ2-5; D possibly corresponds to TRBD1 (5 bases). The CDR3 contains 16 residues. V lost 4 bases, J lost 1 base, and 16 bases lay in between. Germline assignment: CDR1 LGHDT and CDR2 YNNKEL (reference sequence). CDR3 bases: TGTGCCAGCAGCCCCGGCCAGCAGGGCCGCCAAGAGACCCAGTACTTC. Protein: CASSPGQQGRQETQYF.